The clone carrying this T cell receptor (beta chain) was seen only once. This specimen comes from a study of technical replicates of blood from several donors. Data came from immunoSEQ multiplex PCR; TCRdb stores just in-frame clones and leaves some out. This table has roughly 70,000 clones, roughly 97% appearing once. What was sequenced was T cells isolated from PBMCs. The sequence was collected from a human donor in good health.

For the CDR3, the DNA is TGTGCCAGCAGCCCTTATATGAGCAATCAGCCCCAGCATTTT. Translating gives CASSPYMSNQPQHF. The V gene is TRBV28, the J gene TRBJ1-5, with D unclear. This CDR3 contains 14 residues. The V end lost 6 bases, the J end lost 1 base, and 10 bases lay between the germline ends. The germline V gene has CDR1 MDHEN and CDR2 SYDVKM. The full variable domain, rest sourced from reference TRBV28 and TRBJ1-5, is DVKVTQSSRYLVKRTGEKVFLECVQDMDHENMFWYRQDPGLGLRLIYFSYDVKMKEKGDIPEGYSVSREKKERFSLILESASTNQTSMYLCASSPYMSNQPQHFGDGTRLSIL.